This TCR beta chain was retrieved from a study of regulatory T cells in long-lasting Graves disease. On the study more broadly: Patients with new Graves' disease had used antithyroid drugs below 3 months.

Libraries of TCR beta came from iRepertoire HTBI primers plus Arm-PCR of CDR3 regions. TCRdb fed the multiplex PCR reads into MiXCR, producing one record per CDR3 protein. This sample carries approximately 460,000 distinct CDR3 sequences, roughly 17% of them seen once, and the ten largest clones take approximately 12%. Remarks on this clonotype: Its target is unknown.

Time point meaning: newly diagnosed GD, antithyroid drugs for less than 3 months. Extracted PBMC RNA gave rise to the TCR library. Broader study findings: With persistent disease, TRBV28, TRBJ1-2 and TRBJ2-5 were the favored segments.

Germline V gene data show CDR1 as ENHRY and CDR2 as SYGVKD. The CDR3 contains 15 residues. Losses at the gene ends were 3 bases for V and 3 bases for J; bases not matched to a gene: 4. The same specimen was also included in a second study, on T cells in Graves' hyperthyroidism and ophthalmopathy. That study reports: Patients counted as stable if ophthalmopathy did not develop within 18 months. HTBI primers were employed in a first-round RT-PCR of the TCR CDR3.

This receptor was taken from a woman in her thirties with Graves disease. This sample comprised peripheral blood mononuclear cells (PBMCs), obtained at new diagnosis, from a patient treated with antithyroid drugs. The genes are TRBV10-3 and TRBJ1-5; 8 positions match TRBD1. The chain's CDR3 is CAISDGGQANQPQHF. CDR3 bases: TGTGCCATCAGTGACGGGGGACAGGCCAATCAGCCCCAGCATTTT.